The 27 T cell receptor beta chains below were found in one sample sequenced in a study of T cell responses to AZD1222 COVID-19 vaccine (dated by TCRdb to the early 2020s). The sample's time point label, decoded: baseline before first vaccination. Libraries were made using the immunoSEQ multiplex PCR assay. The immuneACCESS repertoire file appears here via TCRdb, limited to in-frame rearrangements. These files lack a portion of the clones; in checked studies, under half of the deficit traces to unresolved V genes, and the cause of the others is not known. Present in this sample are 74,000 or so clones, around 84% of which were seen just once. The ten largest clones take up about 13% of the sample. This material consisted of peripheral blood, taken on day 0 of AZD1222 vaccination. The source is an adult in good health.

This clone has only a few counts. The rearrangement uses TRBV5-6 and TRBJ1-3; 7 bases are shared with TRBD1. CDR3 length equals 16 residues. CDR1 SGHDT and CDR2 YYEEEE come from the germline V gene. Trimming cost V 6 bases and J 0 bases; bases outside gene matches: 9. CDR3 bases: TGTGCCAGCAACGACCTGGGACAGAACTCTGGAAACACCATATATTTT. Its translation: CASNDLGQNSGNTIYF.

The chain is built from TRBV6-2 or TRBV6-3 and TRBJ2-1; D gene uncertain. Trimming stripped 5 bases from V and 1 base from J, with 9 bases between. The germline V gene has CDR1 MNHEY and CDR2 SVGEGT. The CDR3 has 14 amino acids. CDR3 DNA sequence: TGTGCCAGCAGTCCCGACGGGTCCTACAATGAGCAGTTCTTC. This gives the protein CASSPDGSYNEQFF.

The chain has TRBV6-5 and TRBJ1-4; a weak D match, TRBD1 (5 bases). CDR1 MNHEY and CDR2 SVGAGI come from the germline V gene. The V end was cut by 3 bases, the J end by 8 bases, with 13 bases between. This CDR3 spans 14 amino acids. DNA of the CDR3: TGTGCCAGCAGTTATAGAGACAGTCGGGAAAAACTGTTTTTT. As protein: CASSYRDSREKLFF.

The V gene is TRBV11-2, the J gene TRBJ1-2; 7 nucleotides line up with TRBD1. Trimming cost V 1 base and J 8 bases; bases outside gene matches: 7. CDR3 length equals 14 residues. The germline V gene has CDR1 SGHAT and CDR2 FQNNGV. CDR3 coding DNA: TGTGCCAGCAGCTTAGGAGGACAGGTTGGGGGCTACACCTTC. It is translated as CASSLGGQVGGYTF. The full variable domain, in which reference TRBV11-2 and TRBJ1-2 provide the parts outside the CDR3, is EAGVAQSPRYKIIEKRQSVAFWCNPISGHATLYWYQQILGQGPKLLIQFQNNGVVDDSQLPKDRFSAERLKGVDSTLKIQPAKLEDSAVYLCASSLGGQVGGYTFGSGTRLTVV.

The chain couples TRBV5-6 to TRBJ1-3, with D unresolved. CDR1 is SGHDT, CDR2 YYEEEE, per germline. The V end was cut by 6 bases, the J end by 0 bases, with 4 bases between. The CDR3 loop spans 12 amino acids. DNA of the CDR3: TGTGCCAGCACTTACTCTGGAAACACCATATATTTT. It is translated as CASTYSGNTIYF.

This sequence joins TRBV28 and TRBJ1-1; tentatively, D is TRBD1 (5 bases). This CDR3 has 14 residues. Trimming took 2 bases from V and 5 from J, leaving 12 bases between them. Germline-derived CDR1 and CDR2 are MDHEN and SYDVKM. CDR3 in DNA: TGTGCCAGCAGTTTAGGTTACCGGGGGACTGAAGCTTTCTTT. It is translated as CASSLGYRGTEAFF.

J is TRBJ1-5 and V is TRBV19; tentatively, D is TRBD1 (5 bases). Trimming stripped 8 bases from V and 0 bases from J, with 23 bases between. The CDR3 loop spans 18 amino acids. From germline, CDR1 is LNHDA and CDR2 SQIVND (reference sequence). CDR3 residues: CASFMGGGLLNSNQPQHF. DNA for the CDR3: TGTGCCAGTTTCATGGGGGGTGGCCTACTTAATAGCAATCAGCCCCAGCATTTT.

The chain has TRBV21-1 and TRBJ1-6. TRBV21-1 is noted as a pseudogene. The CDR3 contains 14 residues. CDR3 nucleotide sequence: TGTGCCAGCTGGATTTGCCGCCGGCGGTCACCCCTCCACTTT. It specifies CASWICRRRSPLHF.

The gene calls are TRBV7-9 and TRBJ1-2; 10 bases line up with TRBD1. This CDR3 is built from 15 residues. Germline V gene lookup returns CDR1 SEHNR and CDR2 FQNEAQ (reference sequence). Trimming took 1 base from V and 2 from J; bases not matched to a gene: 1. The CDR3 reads CASSLGTGGNYGYTF. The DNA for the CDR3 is TGTGCCAGCAGCTTAGGGACAGGGGGGAACTATGGCTACACCTTC.

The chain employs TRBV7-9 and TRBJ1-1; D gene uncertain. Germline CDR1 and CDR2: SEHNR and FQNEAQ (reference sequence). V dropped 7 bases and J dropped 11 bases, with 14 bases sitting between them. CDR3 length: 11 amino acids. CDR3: CASTSSVVAFF. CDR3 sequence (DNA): TGTGCCAGCACCAGCTCGGTGGTGGCTTTCTTT. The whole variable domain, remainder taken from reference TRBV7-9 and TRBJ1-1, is DTGVSQNPRHKITKRGQNVTFRCDPISEHNRLYWYRQTLGQGPEFLTYFQNEAQLEKSRLLSDRFSAERPKGSFSTLEIQRTEQGDSAMYLCASTSSVVAFFGQGTRLTVV.

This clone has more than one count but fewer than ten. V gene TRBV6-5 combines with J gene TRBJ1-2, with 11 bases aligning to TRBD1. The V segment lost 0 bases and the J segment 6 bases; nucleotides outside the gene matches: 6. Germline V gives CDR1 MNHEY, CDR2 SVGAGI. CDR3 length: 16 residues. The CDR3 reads CASSYSRTGGYDGYTF. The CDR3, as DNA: TGTGCCAGCAGTTACTCGAGGACAGGGGGCTATGATGGCTACACCTTC.

The CDR3 nucleotides are TGTGCCATATTGAAAGGAACTGAAGCTTTCTTT. It yields the protein CAILKGTEAFF. V usage is TRBV10-3 and J usage is TRBJ1-1, with unresolved D. Germline V gene data show CDR1 as ENHRY and CDR2 as SYGVKD. The CDR3 sequence is 11 residues long. V shed 9 bases and J shed 5 bases, with 10 bases lying between them.

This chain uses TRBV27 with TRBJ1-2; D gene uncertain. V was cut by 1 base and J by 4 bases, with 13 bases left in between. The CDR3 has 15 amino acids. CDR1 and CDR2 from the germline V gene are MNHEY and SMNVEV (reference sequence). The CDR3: CASSLFGTPFYGYTF. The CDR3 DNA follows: TGTGCCAGCAGTTTATTCGGCACTCCATTCTATGGCTACACCTTC.

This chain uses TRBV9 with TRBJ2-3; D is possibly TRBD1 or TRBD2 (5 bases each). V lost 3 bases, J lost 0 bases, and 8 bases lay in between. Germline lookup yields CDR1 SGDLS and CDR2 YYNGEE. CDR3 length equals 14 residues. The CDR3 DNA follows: TGTGCCAGCAGCGCCGGGACGAGCACAGATACGCAGTATTTT. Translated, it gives CASSAGTSTDTQYF. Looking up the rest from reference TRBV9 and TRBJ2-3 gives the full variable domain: DSGVTQTPKHLITATGQRVTLRCSPRSGDLSVYWYQQSLDQGLQFLIQYYNGEERAKGNILERFSAQQFPDLHSELNLSSLELGDSALYFCASSAGTSTDTQYFGPGTRLTVL.

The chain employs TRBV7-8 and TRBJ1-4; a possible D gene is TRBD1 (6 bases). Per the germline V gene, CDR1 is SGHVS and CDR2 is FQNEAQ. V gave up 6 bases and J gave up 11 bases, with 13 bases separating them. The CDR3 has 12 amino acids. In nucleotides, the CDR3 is TGTGCCAGCAGTCCTAAAACAGGGAAACTGTTTTTT. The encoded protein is CASSPKTGKLFF.

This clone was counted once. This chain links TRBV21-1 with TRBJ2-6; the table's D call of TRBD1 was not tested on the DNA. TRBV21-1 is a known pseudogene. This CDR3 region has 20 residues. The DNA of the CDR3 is TGTGCCAGCAGCAAAGTCACCCCGGACAGGGTGCTCGTTGGGGCCAACGTCCTGACTTTC. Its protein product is CASSKVTPDRVLVGANVLTF.

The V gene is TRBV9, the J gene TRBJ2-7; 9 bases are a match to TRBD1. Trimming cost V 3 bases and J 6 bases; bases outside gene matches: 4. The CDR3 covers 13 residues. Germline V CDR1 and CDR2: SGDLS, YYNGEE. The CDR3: CASSGTGAAEQYF. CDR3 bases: TGTGCCAGCAGCGGGACAGGGGCGGCCGAGCAGTACTTC.

DNA for the CDR3: TGTGCCAGCAGCCAACGACGGTCCGGGACACCTAATTCCAATGAGCAGTTCTTC. Amino acids: CASSQRRSGTPNSNEQFF. This chain uses TRBV14 with TRBJ2-1; D perhaps matches TRBD1 (6 bases). The V end lost 2 bases, the J end lost 6 bases, and 23 bases lay between the germline ends. The CDR3 contains 18 residues. The V gene's germline CDR1 is SGHDN and CDR2 FVKESK.

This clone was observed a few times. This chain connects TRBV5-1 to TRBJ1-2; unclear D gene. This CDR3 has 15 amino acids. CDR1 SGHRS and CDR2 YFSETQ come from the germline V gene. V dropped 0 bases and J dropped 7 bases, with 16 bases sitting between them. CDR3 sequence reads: CASSLVQVASAGYTF. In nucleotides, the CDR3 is TGCGCCAGCAGCTTGGTGCAGGTTGCCAGCGCTGGCTACACCTTC. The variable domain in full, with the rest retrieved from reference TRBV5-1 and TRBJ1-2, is KAGVTQTPRYLIKTRGQQVTLSCSPISGHRSVSWYQQTPGQGLQFLFEYFSETQRNKGNFPGRFSGRQFSNSRSEMNVSTLELGDSALYLCASSLVQVASAGYTFGSGTRLTVV.

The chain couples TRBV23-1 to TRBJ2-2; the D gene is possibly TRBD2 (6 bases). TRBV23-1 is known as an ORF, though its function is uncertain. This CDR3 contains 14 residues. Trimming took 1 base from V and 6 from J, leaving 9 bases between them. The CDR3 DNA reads TGCGCCAGCAGTCAATTGCGGGGAGCCGGGGAGCTGTTTTTT. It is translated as CASSQLRGAGELFF.

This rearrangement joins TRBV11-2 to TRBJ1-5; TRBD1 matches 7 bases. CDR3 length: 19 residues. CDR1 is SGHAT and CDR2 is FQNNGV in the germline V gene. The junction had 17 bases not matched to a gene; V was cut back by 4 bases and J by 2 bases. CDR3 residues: CASSCKLGQGGFRNQPQHF. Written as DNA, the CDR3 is TGTGCCAGCAGCTGCAAGTTGGGCCAGGGGGGATTTCGCAATCAGCCCCAGCATTTT. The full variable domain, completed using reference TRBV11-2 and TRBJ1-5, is EAGVAQSPRYKIIEKRQSVAFWCNPISGHATLYWYQQILGQGPKLLIQFQNNGVVDDSQLPKDRFSAERLKGVDSTLKIQPAKLEDSAVYLCASSCKLGQGGFRNQPQHFGDGTRLSIL.

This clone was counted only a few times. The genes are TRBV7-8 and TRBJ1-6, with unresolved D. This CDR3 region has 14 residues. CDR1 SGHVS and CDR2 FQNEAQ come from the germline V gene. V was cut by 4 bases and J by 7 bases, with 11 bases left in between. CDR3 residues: CASSWDSYNSPLHF. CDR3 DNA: TGTGCCAGCAGCTGGGATAGTTACAATTCACCCCTCCACTTT. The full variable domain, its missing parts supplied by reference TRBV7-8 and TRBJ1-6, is GAGVSQSPRYKVAKRGQDVALRCDPISGHVSLFWYQQALGQGPEFLTYFQNEAQLDKSGLPSDRFFAERPEGSVSTLKIQRTQQEDSAVYLCASSWDSYNSPLHFGNGTRLTVT.

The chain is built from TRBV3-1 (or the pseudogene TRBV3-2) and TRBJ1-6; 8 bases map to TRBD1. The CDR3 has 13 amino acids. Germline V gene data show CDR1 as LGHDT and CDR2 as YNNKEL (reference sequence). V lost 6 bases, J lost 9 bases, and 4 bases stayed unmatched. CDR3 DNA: TGTGCCAGCAGACAGGGGGTTGGTTCACCCCTCCACTTT. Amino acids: CASRQGVGSPLHF.

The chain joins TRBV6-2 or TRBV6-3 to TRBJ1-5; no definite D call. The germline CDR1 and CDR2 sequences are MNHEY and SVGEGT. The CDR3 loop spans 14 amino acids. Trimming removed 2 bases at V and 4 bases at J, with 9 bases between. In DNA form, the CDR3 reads TGTGCCAGCAGTTACCGGCAGCCAAATCAGCCCCAGCATTTT. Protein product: CASSYRQPNQPQHF.

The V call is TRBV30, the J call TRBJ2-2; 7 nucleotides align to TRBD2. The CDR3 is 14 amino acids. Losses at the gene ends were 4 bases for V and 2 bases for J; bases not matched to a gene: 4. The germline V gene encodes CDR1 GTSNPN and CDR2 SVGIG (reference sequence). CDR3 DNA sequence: TGTGCCTGGAAGGCGGGGGAAAACACCGGGGAGCTGTTTTTT. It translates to CAWKAGENTGELFF.

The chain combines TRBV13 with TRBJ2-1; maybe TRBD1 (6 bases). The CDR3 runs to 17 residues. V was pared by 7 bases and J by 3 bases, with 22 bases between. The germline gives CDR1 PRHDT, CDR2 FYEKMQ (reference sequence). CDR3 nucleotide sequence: TGTGCCAGCACCCCGCCCAACCACAGGGAAAACTACAATGAGCAGTTCTTC. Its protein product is CASTPPNHRENYNEQFF.

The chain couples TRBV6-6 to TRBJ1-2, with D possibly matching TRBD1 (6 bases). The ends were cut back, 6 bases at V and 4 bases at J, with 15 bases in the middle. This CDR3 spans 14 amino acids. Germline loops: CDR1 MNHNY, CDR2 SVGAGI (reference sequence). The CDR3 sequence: CASRLAQGGYGYTF. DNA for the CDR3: TGTGCCAGCAGACTTGCACAGGGCGGCTATGGCTACACCTTC.